These 3 T cell receptor beta chains share one sample of origin, sequenced in a study of cytomegalovirus exposure and HLA in healthy donors. The PCR used 60 Vbeta and 13 Jbeta primers. Sequencing used immunoSEQ multiplex PCR; TCRdb keeps in-frame clones, though not all of them. The data hold 100,000 or so clones, with 75% to 80% observed a single time. Sequenced: PBMCs. These receptors were taken from a woman aged 40 to 50 in good health and CMV-seropositive.

J is TRBJ1-1 and V is TRBV5-1; no reliable D call. The ends were cut back, 5 bases at V and 10 bases at J, with 12 bases in the middle. Germline CDR1 is SGHRS and CDR2 is YFSETQ. The CDR3 has 11 residues. CDR3 in DNA: TGCGCCAGCAGTGGGCGGGGAAGAGCTTTCTTT. It yields the protein CASSGRGRAFF. The complete variable domain, with remaining parts taken from reference TRBV5-1 and TRBJ1-1, reads KAGVTQTPRYLIKTRGQQVTLSCSPISGHRSVSWYQQTPGQGLQFLFEYFSETQRNKGNFPGRFSGRQFSNSRSEMNVSTLELGDSALYLCASSGRGRAFFGQGTRLTVV.

This rearrangement joins TRBV6-6 to TRBJ1-2; D uncertain. Looked up from germline, CDR1 is MNHNY and CDR2 is SVGAGI (reference sequence). V was pared by 2 bases and J by 2 bases, with 6 bases between. The CDR3 is 13 amino acids. The CDR3 sequence: CASSYMENYGYTF. CDR3 coding DNA: TGTGCCAGCAGTTACATGGAGAACTATGGCTACACCTTC.

This clone has only a few counts. V gene TRBV6-1 combines with J gene TRBJ1-6; 8 bases agree with TRBD1. The trim removed 3 bases at V and 7 bases at J, leaving 2 bases unmatched. The CDR3 runs to 14 residues. Germline V lookup: CDR1 MNHNS, CDR2 SASEGT. The CDR3: CASSETGENSPLHF. The DNA for the CDR3 is TGTGCCAGCAGTGAGACAGGGGAAAATTCACCCCTCCACTTT.